The present TCR beta chain was sequenced within a study of T-cell reconstitution after alpha-beta-depleted transplantation in children. General study points: It was surviving recipient T cells and thymic progenitors that gave some patients high TCRbeta diversity at day 60. Two months or so post-transplant, alpha-beta T cells reportedly derived from several hundred expanded graft clones. When one year had passed after transplant, most T-cell counts and diversity came from newly produced T cells.

This clonotype was counted many times. The antigen remains undetermined. Unique molecular identifiers were incorporated when the TCRbeta library was constructed. A single record per CDR3 protein comes from TCRdb applying MiXCR to the PCR reads. Altogether about 300,000 distinct CDR3 sequences are present, about 7.3% being singletons, with the ten largest covering approximately 8.6%. Germline CDR1 and CDR2: SGHDT and YYEEEE. V lost 4 bases and J 8 bases, leaving 7 bases between the germline ends. The CDR3 sequence is 11 residues long. V usage is TRBV5-6 and J usage is TRBJ2-1; D is uncertain. The TCR sequence derives from a female patient between 2 and 10 years old who had a stem cell transplant for Fanconi anemia, so the T cells may come from the graft donor. Sequencing was performed on peripheral blood, taken 360 days after TCRalphabeta/CD19-depleted stem cell transplant. Here the CDR3 reads CASSPGHEQFF. The CDR3 bases are TGTGCCAGCAGCCCGGGTCATGAGCAGTTCTTC.